The following is a TCR beta chain sequence with its context. Its antigen is unidentified. The source of the sample is a study of T cells in narcolepsy. Study conclusions and caveats: Autoreactive HCRT-specific and TRIB2-specific clonotypes were marked in same-patient CSF-versus-blood CD4+ comparisons. Autoreactive clonotypes reportedly recurred in blood of same and different patients, not controls.

Sequencing used immunoSEQ multiplex PCR; TCRdb keeps in-frame clones, though not all of them. This sample yields roughly 24,000 clones, of which 81% are seen a single time; 1.1% belongs to the top ten. Germline V lookup: CDR1 ENHRY, CDR2 SYGVKD. There are 15 residues in the CDR3. Trimming cost V 0 bases and J 1 base, with 9 bases left between them. The rearrangement links TRBV10-3 to TRBJ2-5; a possible D gene is TRBD2 (6 bases). Source material: memory (CD45RA-) CD4+ T cells from blood. This TCR came from a human donor in good health. CDR3 in DNA: TGTGCCATCAGTGAGTCGAAGGGACTCCAAGAGACCCAGTACTTC. Protein sequence: CAISESKGLQETQYF.